This T cell receptor beta chain was sequenced during a study of blood T cell repertoires in COVID-19. Study details: Collection of acute and convalescent COVID-19 samples took place in the United States, Italy and Spain. Nucleic acid was either cDNA or gDNA, and it came from T cells, B-cell-depleted T cells, or PBMCs.

Everyone who took part was about 18 to 90 years old, and they came from about 25 US areas. Authors' data handling: Amplification from reference gene primers served as the basis for estimated nucleated cell counts. The repertoire was sequenced with immunoSEQ multiplex PCR; TCRdb's copy has only in-frame clones and lacks some. Clone size and the V and J calls come from that table; the DNA yielded D and trimming. The table lists over 150,000 clones, around 82% of them singletons, with over 6.5% in the top ten. Sequencing input: PBMCs or T cells enriched from blood (not recorded which). This TCR was sampled from a man aged 40-55 years who had recovered from COVID-19.

The DNA of the CDR3 is TGTGCCAGCAGCTTAGAGGACAGGGGGAACTACGAGCAGTACTTC. Amino acids: CASSLEDRGNYEQYF. V usage is TRBV7-9 and J usage is TRBJ2-7; TRBD1 agrees at 10 bases. The CDR3 runs to 15 residues. The V gene's germline CDR1 is SEHNR and CDR2 FQNEAQ (reference sequence). V shed 1 base, J shed 3 bases, and the junction held 3 bases outside the gene matches.